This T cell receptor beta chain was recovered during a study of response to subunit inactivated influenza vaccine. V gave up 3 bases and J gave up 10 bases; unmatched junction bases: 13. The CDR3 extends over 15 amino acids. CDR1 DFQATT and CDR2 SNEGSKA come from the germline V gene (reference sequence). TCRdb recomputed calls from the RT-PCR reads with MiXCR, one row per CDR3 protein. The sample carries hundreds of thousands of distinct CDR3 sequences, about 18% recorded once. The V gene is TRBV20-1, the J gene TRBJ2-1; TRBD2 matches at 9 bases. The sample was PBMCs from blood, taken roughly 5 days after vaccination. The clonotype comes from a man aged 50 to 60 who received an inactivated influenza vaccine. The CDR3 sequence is CSASLSGGYTIEQFF. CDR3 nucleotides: TGCAGTGCTAGCCTTAGCGGGGGTTATACGATAGAGCAGTTCTTC.